Below, one TCR beta chain is given with its context. This clone was observed once. Which antigen it targets is not known. No much larger clone exists at a distance of one base, and base qualities are not known. This entry belongs to a study of shared clonotypes between healthy human individuals (dated by TCRdb to 2018 to 2021). Regarding the complete study: Two women and a few men aged 18 to 49 years were included in the cohort. For each donor, three plates each were used for CD4 naive and CD4 memory, two plates were used for CD8 naive, and one plate was used for CD8 memory. The study deeply sequenced blood TCR repertoires of about 5 healthy adults to estimate repertoire size and the extent of clonotype sharing between individuals. Libraries were prepared and TCR repertoires were sequenced by different laboratories using diverse techniques, in order to increase sequencing depth and limit assay-specific biases. Leukapheresis yielded between about 0.94 and 8.9 billion PBMCs per donor.

The donors were healthy, HIV-negative adults who had no recently reported acute infections or vaccinations. Only Caucasian adults living in Nashville, Tennessee, USA were represented among the donors. CD4+ T cells were enriched by magnetic negative selection, after which naive cells were positively selected on CD45RA and the negative fraction was taken as the memory subset. After blood collection by leukapheresis, PBMCs were isolated using Ficoll-Histopaque density gradient centrifugation and then cryopreserved in the vapor phase of liquid nitrogen. Analytical flow cytometry was used to check the purity and quantity of each magnetically sorted T cell population. Genomic DNA was isolated from each sorted fraction and quantified by UV absorbance on a Nanodrop 2000c. What the work shows at the level of the full study, not this receptor alone: Sampling was restricted to blood, and TCR repertoires in tissues likely differ from the TCR repertoires found in blood. Approximately 5% of naive CD4, 3.5% of naive CD8, about 2.4% of memory CD4, and roughly 0.4% of memory CD8 clonotypes were shared across several donors. The genetic and exposure-history diversity represented was limited by the small number of donors. Pairwise subsampling led to the expectation that sequencing depth would affect the degree of clonotype sharing among donors. Incomplete sequencing was indicated by rarefaction of sorted-subset datasets, despite the large sequencing depth. Compared with non-shared clonotypes, clonotypes shared by all four sorted-subset donors had higher generation probabilities. Estimated clonotype richness was generally larger for naive than for memory subsets.

TCR CDR3 regions were amplified from genomic DNA by multiplex PCR using the deep immunoSEQ assay. For each cell subset, the extracted genomic DNA was distributed evenly across all wells of several immunoSEQ 96-well plates, and each plate served as one replicate. Each replicate PCR for sorted subsets received about 200 ng genomic DNA, equal to about 30,000 T cell genomes. The purified libraries were quantified using a Qubit 3.0 fluorometer, sized with a Bioanalyzer 2100, and then quantified again using the KAPA Library Quantification kit. Each immunoSEQ 96-well plate was sequenced on its own single-read 150-cycle Illumina NextSeq 550 flow cell. On the study's bioinformatics: Because the immunoSEQ output held only junctional sequences and lacked quality scores, the filtering could not match the filtering applied to full-length reads. Sequences were annotated with PyIR, a Python wrapper for IgBLAST v1.9, using IMGT germline references to assign V/J genes and CDR3. Reads were removed for weak V/J assignments (E-value above 1e-6), missing CDR3, stop codons, out-of-frame junctions, or ambiguous translated residues. V3J clonotypes were defined as sequences sharing an identical inferred V gene, J gene, and CDR3 amino acid sequence. To compute the percentage overlap between repertoires, the number of shared unique clonotypes was divided by the size of the smaller repertoire. Richness of each repertoire was evaluated using RTK rarefaction, the Chao1 estimator, and Recon v2.1 estimates of unobserved clonotypes. Generation probabilities for all TCRbeta clonotypes obtained by the gDNA method from a handful of donors were computed using OLGA. TCRdb holds this immuneACCESS table with in-frame rearrangements only. Some clones are missing; in checked studies, unresolved V genes explain under half, and the rest has no known cause. The D gene and trimming were derived from the DNA, and the V and J assignments and clone size from that table. This sample holds 2 million to 2.5 million clones; approximately 95% were observed only once. The leading ten clones occupy roughly 0.36% of the sample.

Input material: naive CD4+ T cells from PBMCs. Taken with the paper, the label for cell subset or site translates to: CD45RA+ positively selected. The sequence was collected from a man younger than 35 in good health. Some clones in this sample may be carry-over from other donors' samples.

The nucleotide sequence reads as follows: TGTGCCAGCTCACATGGACGGCCCCGGGCGCAAGAGACCCAGTACTTC. Translated, it gives CASSHGRPRAQETQYF. Here the chain combines TRBV18 and TRBJ2-5; no D segment can be confidently identified. V is pared back by 4 bases and J by 2 bases, with 17 bases lying between the germline termini. Looking up the germline V gene yields CDR1 KGHSH and CDR2 LQKENI. The CDR3 runs 16 amino acids, cysteine and phenylalanine included. CDR3 DNA is the only sequence kept; it has 48 bases, read in frame from the first base.